The 21 T cell receptor beta chains presented below share a single source sample, sequenced in a study of a mutant IDH1 vaccine in newly diagnosed glioma. No antigen is known for these receptors. This sample's time point: week 11, during vaccination. In every dose of vaccine, 300 ug of mutant IDH1 20-mer peptide was given alongside topical imiquimod. Assay: immunoSEQ multiplex PCR; the TCRdb copy retains only in-frame clones and omits some. This sample has roughly 61,000 clones; 75% to 90% occur once, and the top ten carry about 6%. This material consisted of PBMCs, taken from a glioma patient whose treatment included an IDH1 peptide vaccine. The receptors shown here come from a man aged 50 to 60 with glioma.

This chain joins TRBV5-4 and TRBJ2-5, with 8 positions matching TRBD1. The CDR3 has 15 amino acids. Trimming at V came to 5 bases and at J to 3 bases, leaving 9 bases not matched to a gene. Per germline, CDR1 SGHNT and CDR2 YYREEE (reference sequence). CDR3 loop: CASRLWGTGEETQYF. The CDR3 bases are TGTGCCAGCAGGTTATGGGGGACAGGAGAAGAGACCCAGTACTTC. Filled out from reference TRBV5-4 and TRBJ2-5, the complete variable domain reads ETGVTQSPTHLIKTRGQQVTLRCSSQSGHNTVSWYQQALGQGPQFIFQYYREEENGRGNFPPRFSGLQFPNYSSELNVNALELDDSALYLCASRLWGTGEETQYFGPGTRLLVL.

The V call is TRBV28, the J call TRBJ1-2; D gene unclear. Germline V gives CDR1 MDHEN, CDR2 SYDVKM. The germline V and J ends were trimmed by 8 bases and 8 bases, with 12 bases remaining between them. The CDR3 contains 11 residues. The CDR3 loop is CASGRGSGYTF. The CDR3 DNA reads as TGTGCCAGCGGTCGGGGAAGCGGCTACACCTTC.

This rearrangement joins TRBV30 to TRBJ2-5, with D possibly being TRBD2 (5 bases). Germline CDR1 is GTSNPN and CDR2 is SVGIG (reference sequence). Trimming shortened V by 3 bases and J by 5 bases, and 10 bases separated the two germline ends. CDR3 size: 12 residues. This CDR3 is CAWSVGEETQYF. The CDR3 DNA is TGTGCCTGGAGCGTCGGGGAGGAGACCCAGTACTTC.

The chain couples TRBV2 to TRBJ2-3, with D unresolved. Germline V lookup: CDR1 SNHLY, CDR2 FYNNEI. This CDR3 is built from 13 residues. Trimming pared 6 bases from V and 3 bases from J, leaving 10 bases between. The CDR3 DNA sequence: TGTGCCAGCAGGGACCTGGCGACAGATACGCAGTATTTT. Amino acid sequence: CASRDLATDTQYF.

This chain joins TRBV7-9 and TRBJ1-3; D possibly corresponds to TRBD1 (6 bases). This CDR3 contains 17 residues. V gave up 2 bases and J gave up 0 bases, with 14 bases separating them. The germline V gene has CDR1 SEHNR and CDR2 FQNEAQ (reference sequence). In nucleotides, the CDR3 is TGTGCCAGCAGCTTAATCATAGGACAGAACTCTGGAAACACCATATATTTT. It encodes CASSLIIGQNSGNTIYF.

The chain combines TRBV9 with TRBJ2-6; D call uncertain. The CDR3 spans 16 residues. The germline gives CDR1 SGDLS, CDR2 YYNGEE. V lost 4 bases and J 1 base, leaving 12 bases between the germline ends. Written as DNA, the CDR3 is TGTGCCAGCAGCCCTCTTGCCGGGTCTGGGGCCAACGTCCTGACTTTC. Residues: CASSPLAGSGANVLTF.

The gene calls are TRBV9 and TRBJ2-7; TRBD1 is a possible D gene (6 bases). Germline values: CDR1 SGDLS, CDR2 YYNGEE. The CDR3 contains 15 residues. The V end lost 0 bases, the J end lost 3 bases, and 13 bases lay between the germline ends. In DNA form, the CDR3 reads TGTGCCAGCAGCGTAGGCGAACAGGGCGGCTACGAGCAGTACTTC. This sequence encodes CASSVGEQGGYEQYF.

The chain uses TRBV27 and TRBJ1-4; D possibly corresponds to TRBD1 (6 bases). V dropped 1 base and J dropped 8 bases, with 20 bases sitting between them. The CDR3 has 17 residues. Germline CDR1 and CDR2: MNHEY and SMNVEV (reference sequence). The CDR3 reads CASSLYAPGEEREKLFF. In DNA form, the CDR3 reads TGTGCCAGCAGTTTATACGCTCCAGGGGAGGAACGGGAAAAACTGTTTTTT.

This clone showed up just a few times. V and J are TRBV29-1 and TRBJ1-4; 8 bases line up with TRBD1. The CDR3 is 13 residues long. Germline CDR1 is SQVTM and CDR2 is ANQGSEA. Trimming cost V 5 bases and J 5 bases; bases outside gene matches: 4. The CDR3 loop reads CSVQDRANEKLFF. The CDR3 region has the DNA TGCAGCGTTCAGGACAGGGCCAATGAAAAACTGTTTTTT.

The chain combines TRBV19 with TRBJ2-1; 9 bases agree with TRBD1. This CDR3 is built from 15 residues. With V trimmed by 3 bases and J by 5 bases, 5 bases remained unmatched. CDR1 and CDR2 from the germline V gene are LNHDA and SQIVND (reference sequence). The CDR3 reads CASSIDRGSNNEQFF. DNA of the CDR3: TGTGCCAGTAGTATTGACAGGGGGTCGAACAATGAGCAGTTCTTC.

This clone was found once. The chain joins TRBV27 to TRBJ2-7; perhaps D is TRBD1 or TRBD2 (5 bases each). Trimming took 5 bases from V and 0 from J, leaving 8 bases between them. This CDR3 spans 13 amino acids. Germline V gene sequence: CDR1 MNHEY, CDR2 SMNVEV (reference sequence). The CDR3 bases are TGTGCCAGCAGTGGGGACGTCTCCTACGAGCAGTACTTC. Its protein is CASSGDVSYEQYF.

The chain is built from TRBV6-5 and TRBJ2-3, with unresolved D. V lost 6 bases and J 9 bases, leaving 10 bases between the germline ends. The CDR3 sequence is 11 residues long. Germline CDR1 MNHEY, CDR2 SVGAGI. The CDR3 loop is CASRISQTQYF. CDR3 sequence (DNA): TGTGCCAGCAGGATATCCCAAACGCAGTATTTT.

The chain couples TRBV28 to TRBJ1-1; D remains ambiguous. The germline V gene encodes CDR1 MDHEN and CDR2 SYDVKM. V shed 2 bases and J shed 0 bases, with 7 bases lying between them. This CDR3 has 14 residues. The CDR3 DNA reads as TGTGCCAGCAGTTTACGCCGGATGAACACTGAAGCTTTCTTT. Translated, it gives CASSLRRMNTEAFF.

The sample holds one count of this clone. The gene calls are TRBV14 and TRBJ2-1; 10 bases agree with TRBD2. This CDR3 has 16 residues. Per the germline V gene, CDR1 is SGHDN and CDR2 is FVKESK. The trim removed 1 base at V and 4 bases at J, leaving 4 bases unmatched. The CDR3, as DNA: TGTGCCAGCAGCCAAGTCTCTAGCGGGGGATACAATGAGCAGTTCTTC. Translated, it gives CASSQVSSGGYNEQFF.

The V call is TRBV29-1, the J call TRBJ2-5; D may be TRBD1 (5 bases). The CDR3 totals 15 residues. Germline V gives CDR1 SQVTM, CDR2 ANQGSEA. Trimming shortened V by 4 bases and J by 0 bases, and 15 bases separated the two germline ends. This CDR3 reads CSVVTGSPYQETQYF. As DNA, the CDR3 is TGCAGCGTTGTAACAGGCTCGCCGTACCAAGAGACCCAGTACTTC.

The V and J genes are TRBV30 and TRBJ2-1, with TRBD2 identical over 9 bases. Trimming cost V 1 base and J 7 bases; bases outside gene matches: 5. CDR1 and CDR2 (germline): GTSNPN, SVGIG (reference sequence). The CDR3 consists of 14 residues. CDR3 residues: CAWSGVAGVNEQFF. CDR3 bases: TGTGCCTGGAGTGGGGTAGCGGGGGTTAATGAGCAGTTCTTC.

The chain carries TRBV7-8 and TRBJ2-5; D is unresolved. The V end was cut by 5 bases, the J end by 4 bases, with 11 bases between. Germline CDR1 reads SGHVS; CDR2 reads FQNEAQ. CDR3 length: 13 residues. The CDR3 loop is CASSIRGVETQYF. For the CDR3, the DNA is TGTGCCAGCAGCATCCGCGGAGTAGAGACCCAGTACTTC.

CDR3 sequence (DNA): TGTGCCAGCAGCAAAAAACAGGGGAGCATAAACACCGGGGAGCTGTTTTTT. It yields the protein CASSKKQGSINTGELFF. The V gene is TRBV27, the J gene TRBJ2-2, with TRBD1 matching 7 bases. There are 17 residues in the CDR3. Germline CDR1 and CDR2: MNHEY and SMNVEV (reference sequence). V lost 6 bases, J lost 2 bases, and 12 bases stayed unmatched.

This clone is medium-sized within its sample. Sequence at one end of the junction differs from germline and may be a read error. The chain links TRBV29-1 to TRBJ1-1; D possibly corresponds to TRBD1 (5 bases). CDR1 is SQVTM and CDR2 is ANQGSEA in the germline V gene. The CDR3 runs to 14 residues. The CDR3 sequence is CSVEVTGVGTEAFF. Here the CDR3 DNA reads TGCAGCGTAGAAGTTACGGGGGTAGGGACTGAAGCTTTCTTT.

With regard to this clone: One end of the junction is discordant with germline, which a read error may explain. V and J are TRBV15 and TRBJ2-1; D not resolved. The CDR3 has 14 residues. CDR1 LNHNV and CDR2 YYDKDF come from the germline V gene (reference sequence). CDR3 DNA: TGTGCCACCAGAAGAGCTCAGCCCTCCAATGAGCAGTTCTTC. Translated: CATRRAQPSNEQFF.

The chain couples TRBV19 to TRBJ1-4, with 9 bases fitting TRBD1. Germline loops: CDR1 LNHDA, CDR2 SQIVND (reference sequence). V shed 5 bases, J shed 8 bases, and the junction held 12 bases outside the gene matches. CDR3 length: 16 residues. DNA of the CDR3: TGTGCCAGTAGTTTACTTCCGGGACAGGGAGGCGAAAAACTGTTTTTT. This sequence encodes CASSLLPGQGGEKLFF. The complete variable domain, with remaining parts taken from reference TRBV19 and TRBJ1-4, reads DGGITQSPKYLFRKEGQNVTLSCEQNLNHDAMYWYRQDPGQGLRLIYYSQIVNDFQKGDIAEGYSVSREKKESFPLTVTSAQKNPTAFYLCASSLLPGQGGEKLFFGSGTQLSVL.